This T cell receptor beta chain was identified during a study of T-cell reconstitution after alpha-beta-depleted transplantation in children. There are 15 residues in the CDR3. Germline values: CDR1 KGHSH, CDR2 LQKENI. The V segment lost 3 bases and the J segment 5 bases; nucleotides outside the gene matches: 7. TCRbeta library preparation incorporated unique molecular identifiers. Each CDR3 protein gets one entry after TCRdb re-called the PCR reads with MiXCR. The data contain some 440,000 distinct CDR3 sequences, 15% to 20% of them singletons. The clonotype comes from a boy under two years old who had a stem cell transplant for Wiskott-Aldrich syndrome, so the T cells may come from the graft donor. V usage is TRBV18 and J usage is TRBJ2-5; 9 bases align to TRBD2. Sequences were derived from PBMCs, mostly from graft donor cells, sampled 360 days after TCRalphabeta/CD19-depleted stem cell transplant. CDR3 sequence: CASSPPSGRTETQYF. The CDR3 DNA is TGTGCCAGCTCACCTCCCAGCGGGAGGACCGAGACCCAGTACTTC.